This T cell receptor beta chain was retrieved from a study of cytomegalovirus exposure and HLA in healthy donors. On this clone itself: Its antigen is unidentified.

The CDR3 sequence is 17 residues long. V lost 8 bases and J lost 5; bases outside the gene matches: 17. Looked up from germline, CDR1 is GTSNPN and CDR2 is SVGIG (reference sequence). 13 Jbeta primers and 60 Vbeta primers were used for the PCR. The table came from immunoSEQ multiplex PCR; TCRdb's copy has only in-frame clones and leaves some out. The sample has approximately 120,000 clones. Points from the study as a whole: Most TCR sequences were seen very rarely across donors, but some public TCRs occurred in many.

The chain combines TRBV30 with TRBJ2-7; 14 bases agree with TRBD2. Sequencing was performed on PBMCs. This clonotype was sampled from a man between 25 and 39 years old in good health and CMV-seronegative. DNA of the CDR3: TGTGCCCTAACGATGGGACTAGCGGGAGAAATACCCCACGAGCAGTACTTC. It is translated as CALTMGLAGEIPHEQYF.